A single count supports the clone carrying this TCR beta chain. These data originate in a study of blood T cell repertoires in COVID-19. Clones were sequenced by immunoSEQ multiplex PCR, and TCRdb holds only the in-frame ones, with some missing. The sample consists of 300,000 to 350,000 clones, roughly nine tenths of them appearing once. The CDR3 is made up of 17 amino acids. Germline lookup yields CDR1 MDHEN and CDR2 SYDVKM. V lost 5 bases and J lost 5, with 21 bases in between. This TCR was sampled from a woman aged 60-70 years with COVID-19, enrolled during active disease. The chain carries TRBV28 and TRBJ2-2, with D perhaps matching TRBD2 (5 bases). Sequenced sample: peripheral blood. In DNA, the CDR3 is TGTGCCAGCAGTCCGCGCCCCGGGTTGTCGGGGACCGGGGAGCTGTTTTTT. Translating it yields CASSPRPGLSGTGELFF.